The clone carrying this TCR beta chain was counted ten times or more. No antigen is known for it. This sample is part of a study of regulatory T cells in long-lasting Graves disease. Study-level points and caveats: Analysis covered peripheral blood alone, not thyroid tissue.

Time point specified: newly diagnosed GD, antithyroid drugs for less than 3 months. PBMCs were the source of the RNA used for TCR sequencing. A peripheral blood sample, around 8.5 milliliters in volume, was drawn into EDTA tubes. Relying on iRepertoire HTBI primers and Arm-PCR of CDR3 regions, the team built TCR beta libraries. TCRdb analysed the multiplex PCR reads with MiXCR anew, one entry per CDR3 protein. The data contain around 250,000 distinct CDR3 sequences, 20% to 25% of them seen just once; the ten biggest clones take up about 14%. This CDR3 contains 12 residues. V gave up 5 bases and J gave up 6 bases, with 10 bases separating them. Germline assignment: CDR1 MNHNS and CDR2 SASEGT.

The sequence came from a female donor with Graves disease. The source material was peripheral blood mononuclear cells (PBMCs), sampled at new diagnosis, from a patient treated with antithyroid drugs. The rearrangement joins TRBV6-1 to TRBJ1-1, with D unclear. The CDR3 protein is CASSTYDPEAFF. CDR3 DNA sequence: TGTGCCAGCAGTACCTATGACCCTGAAGCTTTCTTT.